The 10 T cell receptor beta chains reported below all come from one sample, sequenced in a study of control samples from healthy donors and cancer patients. Data came from immunoSEQ multiplex PCR; TCRdb stores just in-frame clones and leaves some out. In the table there are 90,000 or so clones, around four fifths of which are singletons. Sequencing was done on a sample of blood. These receptors came from a man aged 30-40 years in good health.

V gene TRBV7-9 combines with J gene TRBJ1-1; 11 bases agree with TRBD1. Germline loops: CDR1 SEHNR, CDR2 FQNEAQ (reference sequence). The CDR3 loop spans 14 amino acids. V dropped 5 bases and J dropped 10; count of bases not matched to a gene: 9. The CDR3 is CASSTRTGGEGAFF. The CDR3 nucleotides are TGTGCCAGCAGCACGCGGACAGGGGGCGAGGGAGCTTTCTTT.

Of note for this clone: The identical CDR3 is also encoded by other nucleotide sequences in the sample. This rearrangement joins TRBV9 to TRBJ1-5; D remains unclear. Germline V lookup: CDR1 SGDLS, CDR2 YYNGEE. With 0 bases removed from V and 5 bases from J, the gap between germline ends came to 6 bases. The CDR3 spans 13 residues. The CDR3, as DNA: TGTGCCAGCAGCGTAGGGTGGGATCAGCCCCAGCATTTT. This translates into CASSVGWDQPQHF.

The rearrangement uses TRBV14 and TRBJ2-3; TRBD2 aligns across 8 bases. The CDR3 is 16 residues long. V shed 3 bases, J shed 3 bases, and the junction held 8 bases outside the gene matches. Germline V gives CDR1 SGHDN, CDR2 FVKESK. The CDR3 is CASSQAGGLATDTQYF. The DNA for the CDR3 is TGTGCCAGCAGCCAGGCGGGTGGACTAGCAACAGATACGCAGTATTTT.

The J gene is TRBJ1-6, the V gene TRBV7-9; D is ambiguous. This CDR3 region has 14 residues. The V gene lost 5 bases and the J gene lost 7 bases, with 12 bases spanning the gap. Per the germline V gene, CDR1 is SEHNR and CDR2 is FQNEAQ (reference sequence). The CDR3 nucleotides read TGTGCCAGCAGCGCGGTTCTGGAGAATTCACCCCTCCACTTT. It is translated as CASSAVLENSPLHF.

This clone was observed a few times. The genes are TRBV11-3 and TRBJ2-1, with D possibly being TRBD1 or TRBD2 (5 bases each). Germline lookup yields CDR1 SGHNT and CDR2 YENEEA. Trimming left V 2 bases short and J 10 bases short, with 9 bases between. The CDR3 contains 12 residues. CDR3: CASSLSRDEQFF. CDR3 DNA sequence: TGTGCCAGCAGCTTATCAAGGGACGAGCAGTTCTTC.

The chain uses TRBV3-1 (or the pseudogene TRBV3-2) and TRBJ1-2; D perhaps matches TRBD1 (6 bases). The germline gives CDR1 LGHDT, CDR2 YNNKEL (reference sequence). This CDR3 spans 13 amino acids. Trimming stripped 1 base from V and 7 bases from J, with 10 bases between. The DNA for the CDR3 is TGTGCCAGCAGCCAAGTGGGGGCGGGTGGCTACACCTTC. Its protein product is CASSQVGAGGYTF.

The chain recombines TRBV18 with TRBJ1-1, with a tentative D call TRBD1 (6 bases). Germline-derived CDR1 and CDR2 are KGHSH and LQKENI. V lost 5 bases and J lost 4, with 14 bases in between. CDR3 length: 14 residues. CDR3 DNA sequence: TGTGCCAGCTCAGAAAGACAGGAAGGCACTGAAGCTTTCTTT. Residues: CASSERQEGTEAFF.

The CDR3: CASSLSVTGNEQFF. Written as DNA, the CDR3 is TGCGCCAGCAGCTTGTCGGTAACAGGGAATGAGCAGTTCTTC. The chain uses TRBV5-1 and TRBJ2-1, with a possible D match to TRBD1 (6 bases). V was trimmed by 1 base and J by 7 bases, leaving 12 bases between them. CDR1 and CDR2 from the germline V gene are SGHRS and YFSETQ. The CDR3 spans 14 residues.

The chain carries TRBV5-6 and TRBJ1-2, with D possibly TRBD1 on 6 matching bases. The germline V gene has CDR1 SGHDT and CDR2 YYEEEE. Trimming shortened V by 4 bases and J by 4 bases, and 20 bases separated the two germline ends. The CDR3 is 16 residues long. DNA of the CDR3: TGTGCCAGCAGCCAAATCGGACAGAGGGGACCCTATGGCTACACCTTC. Its protein is CASSQIGQRGPYGYTF. The full variable domain, with the rest looked up from reference TRBV5-6 and TRBJ1-2, is DAGVTQSPTHLIKTRGQQVTLRCSPKSGHDTVSWYQQALGQGPQFIFQYYEEEERQRGNFPDRFSGHQFPNYSSELNVNALLLGDSALYLCASSQIGQRGPYGYTFGSGTRLTVV.

V gene TRBV7-8 combines with J gene TRBJ1-3, with TRBD1 matching 9 bases. The germline gives CDR1 SGHVS, CDR2 FQNEAQ. The V and J ends lost 3 bases and 1 base, in that order; junction bases with no gene match: 4. The CDR3 is 16 amino acids. DNA of the CDR3: TGTGCCAGCAGCTTGAGACAGGGGGTATCTGGAAACACCATATATTTT. This sequence encodes CASSLRQGVSGNTIYF.